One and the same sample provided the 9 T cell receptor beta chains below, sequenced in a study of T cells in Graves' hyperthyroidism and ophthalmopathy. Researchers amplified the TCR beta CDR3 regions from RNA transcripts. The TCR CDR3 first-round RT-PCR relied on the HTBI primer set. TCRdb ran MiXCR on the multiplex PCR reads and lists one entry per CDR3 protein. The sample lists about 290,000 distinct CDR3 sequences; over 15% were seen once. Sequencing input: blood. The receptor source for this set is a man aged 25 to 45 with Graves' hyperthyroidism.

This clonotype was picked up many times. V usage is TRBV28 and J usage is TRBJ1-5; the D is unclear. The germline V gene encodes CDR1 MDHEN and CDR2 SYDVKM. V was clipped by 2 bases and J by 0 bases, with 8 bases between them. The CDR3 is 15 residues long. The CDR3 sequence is CASSLLPGSNQPQHF. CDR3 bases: TGTGCCAGCAGTTTACTCCCAGGTAGCAATCAGCCCCAGCATTTT.

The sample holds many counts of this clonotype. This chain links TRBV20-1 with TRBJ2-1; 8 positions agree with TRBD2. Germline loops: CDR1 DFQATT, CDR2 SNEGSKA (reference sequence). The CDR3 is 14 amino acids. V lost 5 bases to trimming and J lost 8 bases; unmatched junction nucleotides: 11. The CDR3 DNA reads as TGCAGTGCTCTTACTCCCGGGACTAGATATGAGCAGTTCTTC. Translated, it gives CSALTPGTRYEQFF.

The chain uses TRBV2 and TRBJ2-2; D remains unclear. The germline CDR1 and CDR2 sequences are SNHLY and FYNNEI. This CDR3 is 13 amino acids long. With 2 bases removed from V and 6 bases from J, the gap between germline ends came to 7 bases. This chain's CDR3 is CASSETVAGELFF. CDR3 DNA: TGTGCCAGCAGTGAAACGGTAGCCGGGGAGCTGTTTTTT.

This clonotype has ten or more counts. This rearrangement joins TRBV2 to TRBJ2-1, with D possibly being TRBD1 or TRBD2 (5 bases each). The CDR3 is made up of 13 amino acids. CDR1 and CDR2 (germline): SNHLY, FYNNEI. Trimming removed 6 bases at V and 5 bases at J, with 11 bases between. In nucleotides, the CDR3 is TGTGCCAGCAGACGGGACCGAAACAATGAGCAGTTCTTC. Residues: CASRRDRNNEQFF.

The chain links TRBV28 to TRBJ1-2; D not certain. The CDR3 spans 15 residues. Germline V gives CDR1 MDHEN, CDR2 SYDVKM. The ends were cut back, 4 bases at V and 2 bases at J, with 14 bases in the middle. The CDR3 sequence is CASSSRWEKNYGYTF. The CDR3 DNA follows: TGTGCCAGCAGTTCCCGCTGGGAGAAAAACTATGGCTACACCTTC.

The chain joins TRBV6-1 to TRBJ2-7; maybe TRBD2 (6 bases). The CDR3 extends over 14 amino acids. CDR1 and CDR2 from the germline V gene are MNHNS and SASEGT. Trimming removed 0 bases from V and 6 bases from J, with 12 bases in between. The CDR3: CASSEARDFIEQYF. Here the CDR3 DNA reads TGTGCCAGCAGTGAAGCCCGGGACTTTATCGAGCAGTACTTC.

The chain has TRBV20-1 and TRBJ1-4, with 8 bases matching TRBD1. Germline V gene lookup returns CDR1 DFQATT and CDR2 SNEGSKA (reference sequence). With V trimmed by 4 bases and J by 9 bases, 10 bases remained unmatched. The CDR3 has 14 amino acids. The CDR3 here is CSATSPRTGQKLFF. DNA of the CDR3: TGCAGTGCTACTTCCCCCCGGACAGGGCAAAAACTGTTTTTT.

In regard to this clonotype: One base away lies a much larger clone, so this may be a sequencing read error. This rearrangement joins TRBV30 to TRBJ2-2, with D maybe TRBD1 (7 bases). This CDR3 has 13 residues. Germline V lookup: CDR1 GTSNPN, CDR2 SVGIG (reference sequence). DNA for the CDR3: TGTGCCTGGAGAGGAGGGGGCACCCGGGAGCTGTTTTTT. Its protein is CAWRGGGTRELFF.

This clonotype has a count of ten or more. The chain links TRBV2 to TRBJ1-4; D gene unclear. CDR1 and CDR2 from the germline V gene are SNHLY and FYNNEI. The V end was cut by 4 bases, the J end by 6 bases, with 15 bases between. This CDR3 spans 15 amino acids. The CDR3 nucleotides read TGTGCCAGCAGTGCCCTGGAGGTCCCCCATGAAAAACTGTTTTTT. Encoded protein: CASSALEVPHEKLFF.